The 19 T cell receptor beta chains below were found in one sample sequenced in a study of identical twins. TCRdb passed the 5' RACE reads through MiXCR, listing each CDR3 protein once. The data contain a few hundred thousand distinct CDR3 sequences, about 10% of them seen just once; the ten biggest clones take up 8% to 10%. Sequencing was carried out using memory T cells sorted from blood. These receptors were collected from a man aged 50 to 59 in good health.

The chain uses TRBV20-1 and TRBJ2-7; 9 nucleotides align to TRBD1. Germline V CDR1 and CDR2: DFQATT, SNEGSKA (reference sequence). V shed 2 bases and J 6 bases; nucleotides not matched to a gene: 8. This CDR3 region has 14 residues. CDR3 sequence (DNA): TGCAGTGCTAGAACTCCGGACAGGGGCGGCGAGCAGTACTTC. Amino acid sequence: CSARTPDRGGEQYF.

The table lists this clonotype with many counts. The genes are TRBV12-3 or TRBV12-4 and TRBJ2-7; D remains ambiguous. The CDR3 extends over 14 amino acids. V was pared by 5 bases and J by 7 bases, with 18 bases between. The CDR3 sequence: CASSPGPNFAEQYF. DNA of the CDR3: TGTGCCAGCAGTCCCGGGCCCAATTTTGCAGAGCAGTACTTC.

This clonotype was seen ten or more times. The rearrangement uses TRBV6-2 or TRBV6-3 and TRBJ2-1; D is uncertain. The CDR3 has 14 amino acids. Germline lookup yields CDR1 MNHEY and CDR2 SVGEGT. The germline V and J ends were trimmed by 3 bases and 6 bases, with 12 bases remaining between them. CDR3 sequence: CASSYLLPGNEQFF. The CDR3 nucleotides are TGTGCCAGCAGTTATCTTCTCCCGGGCAATGAGCAGTTCTTC.

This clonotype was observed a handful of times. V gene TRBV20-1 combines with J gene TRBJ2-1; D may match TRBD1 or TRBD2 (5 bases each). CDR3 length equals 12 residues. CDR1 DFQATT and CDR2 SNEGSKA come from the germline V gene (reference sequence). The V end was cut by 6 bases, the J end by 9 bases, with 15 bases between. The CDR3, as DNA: TGCAGTGCAGGGACCCGTTTTTCTGAGCAGTTCTTC. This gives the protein CSAGTRFSEQFF.

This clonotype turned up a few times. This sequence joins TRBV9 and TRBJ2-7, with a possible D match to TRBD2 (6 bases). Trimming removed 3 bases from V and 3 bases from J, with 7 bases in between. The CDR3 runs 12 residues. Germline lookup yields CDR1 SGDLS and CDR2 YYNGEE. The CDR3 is CASSGRGYEQYF. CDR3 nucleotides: TGTGCCAGCAGCGGGCGGGGCTACGAGCAGTACTTC. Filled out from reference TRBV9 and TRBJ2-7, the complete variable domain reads DSGVTQTPKHLITATGQRVTLRCSPRSGDLSVYWYQQSLDQGLQFLIQYYNGEERAKGNILERFSAQQFPDLHSELNLSSLELGDSALYFCASSGRGYEQYFGPGTRLTVT.

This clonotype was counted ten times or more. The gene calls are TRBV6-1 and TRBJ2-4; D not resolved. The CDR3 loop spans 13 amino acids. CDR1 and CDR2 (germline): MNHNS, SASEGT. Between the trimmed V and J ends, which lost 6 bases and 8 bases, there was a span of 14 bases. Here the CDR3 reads CASSLVSSHIQYF. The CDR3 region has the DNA TGTGCCAGCAGCCTGGTTTCCTCCCACATTCAGTACTTC.

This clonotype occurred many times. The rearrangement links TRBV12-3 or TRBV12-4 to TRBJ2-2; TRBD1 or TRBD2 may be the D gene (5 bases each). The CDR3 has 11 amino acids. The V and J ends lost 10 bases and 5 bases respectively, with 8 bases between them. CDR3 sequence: CATGRTGELFF. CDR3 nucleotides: TGTGCCACGGGGCGAACCGGGGAGCTGTTTTTT.

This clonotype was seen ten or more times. The CDR3 protein is CSARTASGRTDTQYF. The CDR3 DNA is TGCAGTGCTAGAACGGCTAGCGGTCGCACAGATACGCAGTATTTT. The J gene is TRBJ2-3, the V gene TRBV20-1; 7 bases match TRBD2. The CDR3 extends over 15 amino acids. Trimming removed 2 bases from V and 1 base from J; junction bases left unmatched: 6. Germline V gives CDR1 DFQATT, CDR2 SNEGSKA (reference sequence).

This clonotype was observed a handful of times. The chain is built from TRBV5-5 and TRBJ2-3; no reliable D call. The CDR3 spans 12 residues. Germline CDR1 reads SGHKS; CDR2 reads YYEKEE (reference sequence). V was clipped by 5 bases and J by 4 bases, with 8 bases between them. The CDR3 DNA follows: TGTGCCAGCAGGCAAGTTGCAGATACGCAGTATTTT. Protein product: CASRQVADTQYF.

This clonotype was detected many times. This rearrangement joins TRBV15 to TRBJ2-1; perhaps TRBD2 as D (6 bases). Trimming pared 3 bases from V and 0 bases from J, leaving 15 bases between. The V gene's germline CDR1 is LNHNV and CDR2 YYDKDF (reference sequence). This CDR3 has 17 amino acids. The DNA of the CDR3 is TGTGCCACCAGCAGGATGCTGGGGGGTAGCTCCTACAATGAGCAGTTCTTC. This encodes CATSRMLGGSSYNEQFF.

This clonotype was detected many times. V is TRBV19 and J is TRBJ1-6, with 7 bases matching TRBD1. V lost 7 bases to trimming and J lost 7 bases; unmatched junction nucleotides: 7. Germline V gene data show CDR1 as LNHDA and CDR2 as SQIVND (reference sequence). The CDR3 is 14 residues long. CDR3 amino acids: CASNGGGGNSPLHF. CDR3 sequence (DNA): TGTGCCAGTAACGGAGGGGGCGGCAATTCACCCCTCCACTTT.

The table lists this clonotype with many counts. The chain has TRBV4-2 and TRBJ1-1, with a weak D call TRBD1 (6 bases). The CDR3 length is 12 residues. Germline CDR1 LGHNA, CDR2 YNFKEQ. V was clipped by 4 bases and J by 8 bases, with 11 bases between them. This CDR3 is CASSPDRMEAFF. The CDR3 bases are TGTGCCAGCAGCCCCGACAGGATGGAAGCTTTCTTT.

The CDR3 is CASGLANYEQYF. For the CDR3, the DNA is TGTGCCAGCGGACTAGCGAACTACGAGCAGTACTTC. V and J are TRBV27 and TRBJ2-7, with 9 nucleotides matching TRBD2. Trimming took 8 bases from V and 3 from J; bases not matched to a gene: 2. The CDR3 consists of 12 residues. The germline V gene encodes CDR1 MNHEY and CDR2 SMNVEV (reference sequence).

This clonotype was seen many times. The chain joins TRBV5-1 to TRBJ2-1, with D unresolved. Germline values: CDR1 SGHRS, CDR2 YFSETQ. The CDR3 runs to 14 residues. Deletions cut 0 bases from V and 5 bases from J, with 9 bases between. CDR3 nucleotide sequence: TGCGCCAGCAGCTTGGCACAGAACAACAATGAGCAGTTCTTC. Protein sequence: CASSLAQNNNEQFF.

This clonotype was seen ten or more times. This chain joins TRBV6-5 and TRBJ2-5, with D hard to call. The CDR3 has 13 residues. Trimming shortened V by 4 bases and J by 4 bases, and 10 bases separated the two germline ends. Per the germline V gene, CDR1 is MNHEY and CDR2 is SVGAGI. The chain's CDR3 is CASSSRPLETQYF. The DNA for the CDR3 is TGTGCCAGCAGTTCGAGGCCGTTAGAGACCCAGTACTTC.

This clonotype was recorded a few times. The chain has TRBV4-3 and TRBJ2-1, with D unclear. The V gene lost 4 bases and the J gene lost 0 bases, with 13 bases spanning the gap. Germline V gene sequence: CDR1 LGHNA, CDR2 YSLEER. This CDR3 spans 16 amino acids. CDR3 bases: TGCGCCAGCAGCCCTCACGGTGGCAGCTCCTACAATGAGCAGTTCTTC. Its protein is CASSPHGGSSYNEQFF.

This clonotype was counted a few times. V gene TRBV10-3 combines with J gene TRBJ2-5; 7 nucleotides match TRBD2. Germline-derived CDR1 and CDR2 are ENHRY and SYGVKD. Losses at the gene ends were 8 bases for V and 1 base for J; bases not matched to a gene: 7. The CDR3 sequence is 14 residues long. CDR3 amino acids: CAIRGGGGQETQYF. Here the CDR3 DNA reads TGTGCCATCCGCGGCGGGGGAGGCCAAGAGACCCAGTACTTC.

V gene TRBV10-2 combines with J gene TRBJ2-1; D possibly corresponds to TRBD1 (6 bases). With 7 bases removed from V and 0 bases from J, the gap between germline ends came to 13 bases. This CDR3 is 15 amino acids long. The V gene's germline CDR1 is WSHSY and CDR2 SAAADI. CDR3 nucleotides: TGCGCCAGCAAGAACAGGGTTGGCTCCTACAATGAGCAGTTCTTC. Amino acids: CASKNRVGSYNEQFF.

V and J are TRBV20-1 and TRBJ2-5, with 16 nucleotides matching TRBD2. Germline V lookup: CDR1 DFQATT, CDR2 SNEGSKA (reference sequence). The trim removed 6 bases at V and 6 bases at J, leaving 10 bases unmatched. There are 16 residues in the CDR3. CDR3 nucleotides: TGCAGTGCCCCGGGACTAGCGGGGGGGCCGAGGAAGACCCAGTACTTC. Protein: CSAPGLAGGPRKTQYF.